This T cell receptor beta chain was captured in a study of blood T cell repertoires in COVID-19. About the research overall: Samples taken during acute and convalescent COVID-19 were collected in the United States, Italy and Spain.

Assay: immunoSEQ multiplex PCR; the TCRdb copy retains only in-frame clones and omits some. The sample holds 200,000 or so clones, 65% to 85% seen once. The ends were cut back, 0 bases at V and 0 bases at J, with 12 bases in the middle. The CDR3 length is 17 residues. Per germline, CDR1 MGHRA and CDR2 YSYEKL. The clonotype originates from a woman in her fifties or sixties with acute or convalescent COVID-19. V usage is TRBV4-1 and J usage is TRBJ2-4; no reliable D call. The source material was peripheral blood. CDR3 sequence: CASSQDWQEVAKNIQYF. The CDR3 region has the DNA TGCGCCAGCAGCCAAGACTGGCAGGAAGTAGCCAAAAACATTCAGTACTTC.